Listed here is a single T cell receptor beta chain. Its specificity is not known. Assay used: immunoSEQ multiplex PCR; TCRdb lists only in-frame clones, some missing. The sample lists about 370,000 clones, 70% to 90% occurring once. Treatment denoted: approximately 18 received Ad26.COV2.S at low or high dose, single or two shots; about 5 received placebo; per-sample allocation not given. The samples date from day 63 after the first vaccine or placebo injection. Trimming removed 0 bases from V and 7 bases from J, with 11 bases in between. The CDR3 is 14 amino acids. From germline, CDR1 is SGHRS and CDR2 YFSETQ. The entry originates in a study of Ad26.COV2.S vaccination and SARS-CoV-2 variants. Study summary: Ad26.COV2.S given intramuscularly, once or twice 56 days apart. Study-level points and caveats: Spike-specific TCR breadth ran higher among vaccine recipients than placebo recipients.

This specimen was peripheral blood, taken in a trial of Ad26.COV2.S vaccine versus placebo. The TCR comes from a person between 18 and 59 years old who received the Ad26.COV2.S COVID-19 vaccine or a placebo. V is TRBV5-1 and J is TRBJ1-5, with D unclear. CDR3 DNA: TGCGCCAGCAGCTTGGCCGCGGGTGGGCAGCCCCAGCATTTT. Translation gives CASSLAAGGQPQHF.